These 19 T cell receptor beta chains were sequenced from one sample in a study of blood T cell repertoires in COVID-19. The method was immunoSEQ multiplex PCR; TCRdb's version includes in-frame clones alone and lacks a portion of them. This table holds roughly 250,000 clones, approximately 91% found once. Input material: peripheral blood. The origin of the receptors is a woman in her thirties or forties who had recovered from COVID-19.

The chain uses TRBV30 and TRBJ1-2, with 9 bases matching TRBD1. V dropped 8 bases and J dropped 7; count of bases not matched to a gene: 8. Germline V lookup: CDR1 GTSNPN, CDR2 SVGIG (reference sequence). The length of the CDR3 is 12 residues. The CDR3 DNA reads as TGTGCCCGAACAGGACAGGGGCTTGGCTACACCTTC. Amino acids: CARTGQGLGYTF.

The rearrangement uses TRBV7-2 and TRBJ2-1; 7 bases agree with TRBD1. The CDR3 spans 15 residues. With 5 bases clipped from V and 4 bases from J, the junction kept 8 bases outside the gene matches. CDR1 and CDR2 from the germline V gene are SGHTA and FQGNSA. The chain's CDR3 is CASSVTGDGYNEQFF. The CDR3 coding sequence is TGTGCCAGCAGCGTAACAGGGGACGGGTACAATGAGCAGTTCTTC.

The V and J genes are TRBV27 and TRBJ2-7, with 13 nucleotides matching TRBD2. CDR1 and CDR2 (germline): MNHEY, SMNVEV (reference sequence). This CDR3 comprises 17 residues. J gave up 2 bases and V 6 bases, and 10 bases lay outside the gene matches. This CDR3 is CASSTSVGTSGTYEQYF. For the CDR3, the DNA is TGTGCCAGCAGCACTTCAGTAGGGACTAGCGGGACCTACGAGCAGTACTTC.

CDR3 in amino acids: CASSKSSYNSPLHF. The CDR3 DNA reads TGTGCCAGCAGTAAGAGCTCCTATAATTCACCCCTCCACTTT. This chain joins TRBV6-6 and TRBJ1-6; the D is unclear. The CDR3 loop spans 14 amino acids. Per germline, CDR1 MNHNY and CDR2 SVGAGI (reference sequence). V dropped 5 bases and J dropped 0 bases, with 5 bases sitting between them.

The CDR3 nucleotides are TGTGCCAGCAGTTACTTCTGGCAGGGAATGGATACGCAGTATTTT. Translating gives CASSYFWQGMDTQYF. V is TRBV6-2 or TRBV6-3 and J is TRBJ2-3, with a possible D match to TRBD1 (5 bases). This CDR3 has 15 amino acids. Germline CDR1 MNHEY, CDR2 SVGEGT. V lost 1 base and J lost 6, with 14 bases in between.

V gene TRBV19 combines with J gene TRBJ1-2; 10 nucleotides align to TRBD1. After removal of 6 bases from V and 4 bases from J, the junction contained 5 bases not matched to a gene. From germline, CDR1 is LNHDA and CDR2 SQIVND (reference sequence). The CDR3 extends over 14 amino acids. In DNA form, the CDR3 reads TGTGCCAGTAGCCTCCGGGACAGGGGCTATGGCTACACCTTC. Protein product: CASSLRDRGYGYTF.

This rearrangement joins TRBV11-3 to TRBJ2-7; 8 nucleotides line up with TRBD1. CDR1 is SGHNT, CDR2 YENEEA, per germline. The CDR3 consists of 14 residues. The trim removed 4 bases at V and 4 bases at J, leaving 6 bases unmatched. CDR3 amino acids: CASSSWTGRYEQYF. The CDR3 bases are TGTGCCAGCAGCTCTTGGACAGGGAGGTACGAGCAGTACTTC.

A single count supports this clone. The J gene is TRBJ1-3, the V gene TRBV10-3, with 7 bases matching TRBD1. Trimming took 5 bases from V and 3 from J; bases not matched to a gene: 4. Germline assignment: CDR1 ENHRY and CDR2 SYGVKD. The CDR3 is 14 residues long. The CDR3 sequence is CAISTGEGGNTIYF. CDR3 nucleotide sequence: TGTGCCATCAGTACAGGGGAAGGTGGAAACACCATATATTTT.

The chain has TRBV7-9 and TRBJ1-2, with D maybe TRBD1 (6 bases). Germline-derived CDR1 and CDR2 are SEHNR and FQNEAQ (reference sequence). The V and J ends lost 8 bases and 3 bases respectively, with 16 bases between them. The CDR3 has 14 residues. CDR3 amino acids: CASGKQGGDYGYTF. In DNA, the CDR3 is TGTGCCAGCGGAAAACAGGGCGGCGACTATGGCTACACCTTC.

Here the CDR3 DNA reads TGTGCCAGCAGCTTAGCGCTCGAAGGGGGCAGATCCTACGAGCAGTACTTC. Translation gives CASSLALEGGRSYEQYF. The rearrangement joins TRBV7-9 to TRBJ2-7; 7 nucleotides align to TRBD1. Per the germline V gene, CDR1 is SEHNR and CDR2 is FQNEAQ (reference sequence). Losses at the gene ends were 0 bases for V and 1 base for J; bases not matched to a gene: 9. The CDR3 runs to 17 residues. The full variable domain, completed using reference TRBV7-9 and TRBJ2-7, is DTGVSQNPRHKITKRGQNVTFRCDPISEHNRLYWYRQTLGQGPEFLTYFQNEAQLEKSRLLSDRFSAERPKGSFSTLEIQRTEQGDSAMYLCASSLALEGGRSYEQYFGPGTRLTVT.

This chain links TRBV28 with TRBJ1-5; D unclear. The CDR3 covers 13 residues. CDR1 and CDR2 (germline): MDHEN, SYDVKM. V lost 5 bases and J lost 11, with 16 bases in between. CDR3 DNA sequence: TGTGCCAGCAGTCGTGCCAGCCAACAGTCCCAGCATTTT. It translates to CASSRASQQSQHF.

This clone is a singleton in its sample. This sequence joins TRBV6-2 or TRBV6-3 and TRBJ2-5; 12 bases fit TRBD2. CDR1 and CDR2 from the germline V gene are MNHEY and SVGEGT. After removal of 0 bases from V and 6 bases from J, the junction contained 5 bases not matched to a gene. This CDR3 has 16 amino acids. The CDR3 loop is CASSYSRLAGEKTQYF. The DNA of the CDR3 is TGTGCCAGCAGTTACTCGCGACTAGCGGGAGAAAAGACCCAGTACTTC.

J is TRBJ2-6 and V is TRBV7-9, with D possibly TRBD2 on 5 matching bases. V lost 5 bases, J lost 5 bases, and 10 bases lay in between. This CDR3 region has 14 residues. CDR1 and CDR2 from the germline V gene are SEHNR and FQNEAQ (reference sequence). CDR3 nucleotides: TGTGCCAGCAGCCACCCGGACTGGGCCAACGTCCTGACTTTC. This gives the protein CASSHPDWANVLTF. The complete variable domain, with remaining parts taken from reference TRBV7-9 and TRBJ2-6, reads DTGVSQNPRHKITKRGQNVTFRCDPISEHNRLYWYRQTLGQGPEFLTYFQNEAQLEKSRLLSDRFSAERPKGSFSTLEIQRTEQGDSAMYLCASSHPDWANVLTFGAGSRLTVL.

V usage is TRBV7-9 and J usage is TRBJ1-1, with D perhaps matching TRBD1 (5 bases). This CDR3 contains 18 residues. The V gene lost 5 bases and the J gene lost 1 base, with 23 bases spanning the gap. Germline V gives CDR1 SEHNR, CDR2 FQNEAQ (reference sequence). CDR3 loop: CASSRLGRPETANTEAFF. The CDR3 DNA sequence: TGTGCCAGCAGCCGATTAGGCCGCCCGGAGACAGCGAACACTGAAGCTTTCTTT.

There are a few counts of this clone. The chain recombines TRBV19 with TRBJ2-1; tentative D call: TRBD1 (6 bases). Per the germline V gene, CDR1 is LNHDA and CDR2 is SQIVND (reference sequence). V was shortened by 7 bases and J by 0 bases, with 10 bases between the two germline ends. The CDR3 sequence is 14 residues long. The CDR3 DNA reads TGTGCCAGTACTAGGGGGATCTCCTACAATGAGCAGTTCTTC. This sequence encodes CASTRGISYNEQFF. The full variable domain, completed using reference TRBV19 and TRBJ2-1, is DGGITQSPKYLFRKEGQNVTLSCEQNLNHDAMYWYRQDPGQGLRLIYYSQIVNDFQKGDIAEGYSVSREKKESFPLTVTSAQKNPTAFYLCASTRGISYNEQFFGPGTRLTVL.

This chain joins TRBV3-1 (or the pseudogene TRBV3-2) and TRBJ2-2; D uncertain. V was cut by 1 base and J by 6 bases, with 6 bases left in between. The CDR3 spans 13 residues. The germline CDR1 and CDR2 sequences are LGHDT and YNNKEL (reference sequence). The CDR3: CASSQVIAGELFF. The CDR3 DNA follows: TGTGCCAGCAGCCAAGTCATTGCCGGGGAGCTGTTTTTT.

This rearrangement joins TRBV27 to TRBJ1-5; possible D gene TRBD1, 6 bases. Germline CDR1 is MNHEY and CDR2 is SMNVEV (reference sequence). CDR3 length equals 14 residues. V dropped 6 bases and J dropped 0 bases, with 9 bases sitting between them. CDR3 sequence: CASSPTGSNQPQHF. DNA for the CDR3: TGTGCCAGCAGCCCGACAGGTAGCAATCAGCCCCAGCATTTT.

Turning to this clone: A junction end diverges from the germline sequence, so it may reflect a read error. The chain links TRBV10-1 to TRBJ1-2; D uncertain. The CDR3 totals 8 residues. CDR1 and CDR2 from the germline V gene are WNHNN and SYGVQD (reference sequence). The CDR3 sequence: CASSDFRF. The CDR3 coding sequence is TGCGCCAGCAGTGATTTCCGGTTC.

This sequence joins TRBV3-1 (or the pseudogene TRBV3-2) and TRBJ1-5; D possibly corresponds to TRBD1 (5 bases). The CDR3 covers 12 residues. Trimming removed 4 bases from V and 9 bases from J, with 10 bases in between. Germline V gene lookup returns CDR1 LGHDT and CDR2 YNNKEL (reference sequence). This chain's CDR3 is CASSPRQRPQHF. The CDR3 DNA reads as TGTGCCAGCAGCCCACGACAGAGGCCCCAGCATTTT.